The next 2 T cell receptor beta chains were all read from a single sample in a study of PD-L1 blockade in urothelial cancer. Produced via immunoSEQ multiplex PCR; TCRdb's table is partial and in-frame only. The sample consists of 30,000 to 40,000 clones, roughly a third of them appearing once. The material was tumor tissue, obtained before atezolizumab (anti-PD-L1) treatment. The receptors stem from a man between 60 and 75 years old with urothelial cancer.

The chain combines TRBV18 with TRBJ1-1; D gene unclear. Germline V lookup: CDR1 KGHSH, CDR2 LQKENI. CDR3 length equals 13 residues. Trimming took 6 bases from V and 0 from J, leaving 8 bases between them. CDR3 DNA sequence: TGTGCCAGCTCCACCGCATTGAACACTGAAGCTTTCTTT. Translation gives CASSTALNTEAFF.

This clone was counted between two and nine times. The chain employs TRBV2 and TRBJ1-5; the D gene is possibly TRBD1 (6 bases). From germline, CDR1 is SNHLY and CDR2 FYNNEI. The CDR3 length is 15 residues. Trimming left V 8 bases short and J 3 bases short, with 17 bases between. The CDR3 DNA is TGTGCCAGCCTCACGGGAGGGGGTGACAATCAGCCCCAGCATTTT. Its protein product is CASLTGGGDNQPQHF.